Below, 16 T cell receptor beta chains from the same sample are listed, as sequenced in a study of early T cells in non-severe SARS-CoV-2 infection. Via MiXCR, TCRdb re-called the 5' RACE reads, giving one row per CDR3 protein. Of some 44,000 distinct CDR3 sequences in the sample, approximately 5.9% were seen once. Sequenced material: whole blood, taken at baseline. These receptors all stem from an adult who was a healthcare worker with PCR-confirmed SARS-CoV-2 infection or an uninfected control (not recorded which).

This clonotype was recorded many times. The rearrangement links TRBV7-2 to TRBJ2-7; TRBD2 matches at 9 bases. The V gene end was trimmed by 0 bases and the J gene end by 6 bases; junction bases not matched to a gene: 9. The CDR3 has 16 amino acids. The V gene's germline CDR1 is SGHTA and CDR2 FQGNSA. CDR3 loop: CASSLAWGRGGPEQYF. The CDR3 DNA sequence: TGTGCCAGCAGCTTAGCGTGGGGGCGGGGGGGCCCCGAGCAGTACTTC.

This clonotype appeared a few times. The chain combines TRBV27 with TRBJ2-7, with no clear D. Germline V gene lookup returns CDR1 MNHEY and CDR2 SMNVEV (reference sequence). The CDR3 contains 12 residues. V was trimmed by 6 bases and J by 2 bases, leaving 8 bases between them. The CDR3 is CASREGPYEQYF. The DNA of the CDR3 is TGTGCCAGCAGGGAAGGCCCCTACGAGCAGTACTTC.

This clonotype was seen repeatedly, ten times or more. The chain joins TRBV7-6 to TRBJ2-3, with D tentatively TRBD2 (7 bases). V lost 1 base to trimming and J lost 0 bases, with 11 bases between them. The CDR3 is 16 residues long. From germline, CDR1 is SGHVS and CDR2 FNYEAQ. CDR3 in amino acids: CASSLDRGASTDTQYF. The CDR3 DNA follows: TGTGCCAGCAGCTTAGACCGGGGGGCTAGCACAGATACGCAGTATTTT. Variable domain in full (rest from reference TRBV7-6 and TRBJ2-3): GAGVSQSPRYKVTKRGQDVALRCDPISGHVSLYWYRQALGQGPEFLTYFNYEAQQDKSGLPNDRFSAERPEGSISTLTIQRTEQRDSAMYRCASSLDRGASTDTQYFGPGTRLTVL.

This clonotype was observed many times. This chain links TRBV28 with TRBJ2-1; 13 bases align to TRBD2. Germline V gene sequence: CDR1 MDHEN, CDR2 SYDVKM. V lost 6 bases, J lost 7 bases, and 6 bases stayed unmatched. The CDR3 loop spans 15 amino acids. The CDR3 bases are TGTGCCAGCAGACGGACTAGCGGGGGCCGGAATGAGCAGTTCTTC. This gives the protein CASRRTSGGRNEQFF.

This clonotype was seen a few times. The CDR3 sequence: CASSIDLEGYEQYF. The CDR3 bases are TGTGCCAGTAGTATAGATCTGGAGGGATACGAGCAGTACTTC. The genes are TRBV19 and TRBJ2-7; D may be TRBD2 (6 bases). The CDR3 covers 14 residues. Trimming took off 0 bases at V and 4 bases at J, with 10 bases between the two ends. Germline loops: CDR1 LNHDA, CDR2 SQIVND (reference sequence). Variable domain in full (rest from reference TRBV19 and TRBJ2-7): DGGITQSPKYLFRKEGQNVTLSCEQNLNHDAMYWYRQDPGQGLRLIYYSQIVNDFQKGDIAEGYSVSREKKESFPLTVTSAQKNPTAFYLCASSIDLEGYEQYFGPGTRLTVT.

V is TRBV4-1 and J is TRBJ2-7; possibly TRBD2 for D (5 bases). The CDR3 has 13 residues. Germline lookup yields CDR1 MGHRA and CDR2 YSYEKL. Trimming left V 5 bases short and J 2 bases short, with 10 bases between. The CDR3 spells CASSKTSTYEQYF. The CDR3 nucleotides are TGCGCCAGCAGCAAAACTAGTACCTACGAGCAGTACTTC.

This clonotype was found a few times. This chain uses TRBV29-1 with TRBJ2-3; TRBD1 aligns across 7 bases. V lost 5 bases and J lost 6; bases outside the gene matches: 5. Germline V gives CDR1 SQVTM, CDR2 ANQGSEA. CDR3 size: 12 residues. Written as DNA, the CDR3 is TGCAGCGTTCGAGACAGGGAGGATACGCAGTATTTT. It codes for CSVRDREDTQYF.

In its sample, this clonotype was seen many times. The chain has TRBV6-5 and TRBJ1-2; no definite D call. This CDR3 region has 14 residues. Germline loops: CDR1 MNHEY, CDR2 SVGAGI. V lost 2 bases and J lost 3, with 10 bases in between. CDR3 sequence reads: CASSYVGEYYGYTF. DNA for the CDR3: TGTGCCAGCAGTTACGTGGGAGAATACTATGGCTACACCTTC.

This clonotype was recorded many times. This sequence joins TRBV14 and TRBJ1-2; D remains ambiguous. Germline-derived CDR1 and CDR2 are SGHDN and FVKESK. With 4 bases removed from V and 1 base from J, the gap between germline ends came to 13 bases. CDR3 length: 15 residues. The CDR3 nucleotides read TGTGCCAGCAGCCCAGGACGGAATATTAACTATGGCTACACCTTC. This codes for CASSPGRNINYGYTF.

This clonotype was seen a handful of times. The rearrangement joins TRBV11-2 to TRBJ2-5, with a possible D match to TRBD1 (5 bases). The CDR3 sequence is 12 residues long. The ends were cut back, 3 bases at V and 3 bases at J, with 5 bases in the middle. Looked up from germline, CDR1 is SGHAT and CDR2 is FQNNGV. This CDR3 is CASSLTEETQYF. CDR3 DNA: TGTGCCAGCAGCTTGACAGAAGAGACCCAGTACTTC.

This clonotype was picked up many times. The chain carries TRBV29-1 and TRBJ1-1, with D unclear. V gave up 4 bases and J gave up 10 bases, with 13 bases separating them. Per germline, CDR1 SQVTM and CDR2 ANQGSEA. The CDR3 spans 11 residues. CDR3 in DNA: TGCAGCGTTGTAGGGCCGAAAGGAGCTTTCTTT. It is translated as CSVVGPKGAFF.

A note on this clonotype: Its ends do not fully match the called genes, so a read error is possible. The gene calls are TRBV3-1 and TRBJ1-6; TRBD1 is a possible D gene (5 bases). Germline V lookup: CDR1 LGHDT, CDR2 YNNKEL (reference sequence). The CDR3 totals 18 residues. CDR3 coding DNA: TGTGCCAGCAGCCAAGATAGAGGAGGGGAGAGGTATAACTCACCCCTCCACTTT. Translated: CASSQDRGGERYNSPLHF.

This clonotype was picked up many times. The chain joins TRBV30 to TRBJ2-3; 11 bases match TRBD2. The CDR3 is 17 residues long. Germline loops: CDR1 GTSNPN, CDR2 SVGIG (reference sequence). V shed 8 bases and J 0 bases; nucleotides not matched to a gene: 13. The CDR3 coding sequence is TGTGCCCCCATTGGGGCTAGCGGGGGGCACAGCACAGATACGCAGTATTTT. Translated: CAPIGASGGHSTDTQYF.

This clonotype was seen a handful of times. This chain connects TRBV10-3 to TRBJ1-3; TRBD1 matches 9 bases. Germline V gene lookup returns CDR1 ENHRY and CDR2 SYGVKD. This CDR3 is built from 16 residues. V shed 6 bases and J 3 bases; nucleotides not matched to a gene: 9. CDR3 sequence (DNA): TGTGCCATCAGACTTACAGGGGGCCGTCGTGGAAACACCATATATTTT. It specifies CAIRLTGGRRGNTIYF.

This clonotype was recorded many times. The chain has TRBV5-1 and TRBJ2-3; possible D gene TRBD1, 6 bases. V gave up 0 bases and J gave up 4 bases, with 12 bases separating them. This CDR3 is 15 amino acids long. Germline V gene lookup returns CDR1 SGHRS and CDR2 YFSETQ. The CDR3: CASSLGTVDADTQYF. The CDR3 bases are TGCGCCAGCAGCTTGGGGACAGTGGACGCAGATACGCAGTATTTT. Full variable domain (missing parts from reference TRBV5-1 and TRBJ2-3): KAGVTQTPRYLIKTRGQQVTLSCSPISGHRSVSWYQQTPGQGLQFLFEYFSETQRNKGNFPGRFSGRQFSNSRSEMNVSTLELGDSALYLCASSLGTVDADTQYFGPGTRLTVL.

The genes are TRBV5-1 and TRBJ1-2; TRBD1 matches 8 bases. This CDR3 comprises 15 residues. Germline V gives CDR1 SGHRS, CDR2 YFSETQ. Losses at the gene ends were 2 bases for V and 6 bases for J; bases not matched to a gene: 9. CDR3 loop: CASSLPQQGVDGYTF. The CDR3, as DNA: TGCGCCAGCAGCTTACCCCAACAGGGGGTCGATGGCTACACCTTC.